Below, one T cell receptor beta chain is given with its context. The target antigen is unknown. Researchers gathered lesional scalp punch biopsies and peripheral blood from patients with alopecia areata. Extracted RNA was reverse transcribed, and the resulting cDNA served as sequencing template. Method: immunoSEQ multiplex PCR; TCRdb's copy keeps in-frame clones and lacks some. The sample yields around 50,000 clones, 96% seen once. This entry belongs to a study of CD8+ T cells in alopecia areata. Study observations and caveats: In lesional scalp, particularly from alopecia totalis/universalis, clonality was higher than in normal scalp.

The CDR3 spans 16 residues. From germline, CDR1 is SEHNR and CDR2 FQNEAQ (reference sequence). The V and J ends lost 3 bases and 6 bases, in that order; junction bases with no gene match: 4. This clonotype was sampled from a human donor with alopecia areata. Sequencing was performed on CD8+ T cells sorted from blood, taken at week 0. The chain employs TRBV7-9 and TRBJ2-1, with 14 bases identical to TRBD2. The CDR3 region is CASSFRTSGGRNEQFF. CDR3 bases: TGTGCCAGCAGCTTCCGGACTAGCGGGGGGCGCAATGAGCAGTTCTTC.